This T cell receptor beta chain was identified in a study of shared clonotypes between healthy human individuals. Whole-study context: In total, the donors were two women and a few men aged 18 to 49.

Study-level findings and limits: When naive CD4 clonotypes were compared across several donors, 4% to 5.5% were shared.

CDR1 is LNHDA, CDR2 SQIVND, per germline (reference sequence). The V and J ends lost 6 bases and 5 bases respectively, with 22 bases between them. The CDR3 sequence is 17 residues long. In the case of this clone: Its target is unknown.

Sequencing was performed with immunoSEQ multiplex PCR; in TCRdb, only in-frame clones are kept and a portion is missing. The sample holds hundreds of thousands of clones, 90% to 97% seen once. The sample was naive CD4+ T cells sorted from blood. Subset indicated: CD45RA+ positively selected. The TCR originated in a woman aged 30 to 39 in good health. V gene TRBV19 combines with J gene TRBJ2-2; D perhaps matches TRBD2 (5 bases). The CDR3 region is CASSHRRTGVVTGELFF. The CDR3 DNA reads TGTGCCAGTAGCCATCGAAGAACCGGGGTGGTAACCGGGGAGCTGTTTTTT.